Shown below are 2 T cell receptor beta chains from a single sample sequenced in a study of shared clonotypes between healthy human individuals. Terminally differentiated effector memory CD45RA+ cells were left out of the naive CD8 fraction, which was CD45RO-negative and positively selected for CCR7. TCRdb's table, derived via immunoSEQ multiplex PCR, lists solely in-frame clones and lacks some. The table lists approximately 2,000,000 clones, just over 90% of them singletons. Sequences were obtained from naive CD8+ T cells from PBMCs. Every receptor here comes from a young man in good health. Some clones in this sample may be carry-over from other donors' samples.

A single count supports this clone. The V gene is TRBV5-8, the J gene TRBJ2-1, with D uncertain. Germline V gene data show CDR1 as SGHTS and CDR2 as YDEGEE. There are 16 residues in the CDR3. V was trimmed by 2 bases and J by 8 bases, leaving 20 bases between them. CDR3 sequence: CASSFRADFSYDEQFF. The CDR3 DNA reads as TGTGCCAGCAGCTTCCGTGCGGATTTTTCATACGATGAGCAGTTCTTC.

The V call is TRBV27, the J call TRBJ2-2, with TRBD1 matching over 7 bases. The V segment lost 6 bases and the J segment 4 bases; nucleotides outside the gene matches: 8. CDR1 and CDR2 from the germline V gene are MNHEY and SMNVEV (reference sequence). The CDR3 is made up of 15 amino acids. CDR3 in DNA: TGTGCCAGCAGGCCAGGCGGACAGGTCACCGGGGAGCTGTTTTTT. Protein product: CASRPGGQVTGELFF.